This T cell receptor (beta chain) was recorded in a study of cytomegalovirus exposure and HLA in healthy donors. The study ran its PCR with 60 Vbeta and 13 Jbeta primers. Produced via immunoSEQ multiplex PCR; TCRdb's table is partial and in-frame only. The sample has 130,000 or so clones, roughly 80% seen once. This clone was observed once. Germline V gene lookup returns CDR1 MNHEY and CDR2 SMNVEV (reference sequence). CDR3 length: 12 residues. With 5 bases removed from V and 8 bases from J, the gap between germline ends came to 12 bases. The chain employs TRBV27 and TRBJ1-2, with a possible D match to TRBD1 (6 bases). This TCR derives from a woman in her sixties in good health and CMV-seronegative. The sequencing sample was made of PBMCs. The CDR3 DNA follows: TGTGCCAGCAGTACCAATCAGGGGGGCTACACCTTC. Translated: CASSTNQGGYTF.